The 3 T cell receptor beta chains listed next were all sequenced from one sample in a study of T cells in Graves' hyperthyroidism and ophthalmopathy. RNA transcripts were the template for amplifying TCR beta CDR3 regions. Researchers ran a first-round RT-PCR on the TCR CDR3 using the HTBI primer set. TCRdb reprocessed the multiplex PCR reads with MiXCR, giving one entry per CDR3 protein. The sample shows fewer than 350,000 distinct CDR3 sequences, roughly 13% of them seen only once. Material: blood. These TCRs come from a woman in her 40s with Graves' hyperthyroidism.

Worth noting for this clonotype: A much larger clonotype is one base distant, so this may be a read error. CDR3 coding DNA: TGTGCCAGCAGCTTTTTTAGAACAGGGAAGCACGAGCAGTACTTC. This encodes CASSFFRTGKHEQYF. V is TRBV7-2 and J is TRBJ2-7; maybe TRBD1 (6 bases). Trimming removed 3 bases from V and 5 bases from J, with 17 bases in between. Germline lookup yields CDR1 SGHTA and CDR2 FQGNSA. The CDR3 has 15 residues.

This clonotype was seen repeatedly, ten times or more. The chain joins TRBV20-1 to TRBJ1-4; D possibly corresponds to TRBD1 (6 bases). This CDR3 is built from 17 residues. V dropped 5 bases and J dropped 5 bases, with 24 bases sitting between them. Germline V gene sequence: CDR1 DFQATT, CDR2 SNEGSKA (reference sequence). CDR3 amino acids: CSALKPTGYPSNEKLFF. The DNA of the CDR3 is TGCAGTGCTCTCAAACCTACAGGGTACCCTTCCAATGAAAAACTGTTTTTT.

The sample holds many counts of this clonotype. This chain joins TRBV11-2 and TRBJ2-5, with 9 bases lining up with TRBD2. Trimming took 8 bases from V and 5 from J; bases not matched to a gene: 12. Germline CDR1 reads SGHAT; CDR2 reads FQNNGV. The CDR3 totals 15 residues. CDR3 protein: CASSSGGRAEETQYF. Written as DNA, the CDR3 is TGTGCCAGCTCAAGCGGCGGGAGGGCCGAGGAGACCCAGTACTTC. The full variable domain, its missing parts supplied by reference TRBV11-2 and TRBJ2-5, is EAGVAQSPRYKIIEKRQSVAFWCNPISGHATLYWYQQILGQGPKLLIQFQNNGVVDDSQLPKDRFSAERLKGVDSTLKIQPAKLEDSAVYLCASSSGGRAEETQYFGPGTRLLVL.